A single sample is the source of the 28 T cell receptor beta chains below, sequenced in a study of T cells in tumors after PD-1 blockade. Profiled with immunoSEQ multiplex PCR; TCRdb holds only in-frame clones, not every one. The sample holds several thousand clones, around two thirds seen once. The sample in question was tumor tissue, obtained after anti-PD-1 treatment. These receptors were obtained from a human donor with basal cell carcinoma.

The gene calls are TRBV4-2 and TRBJ2-7, with D possibly matching TRBD2 (5 bases). Trimming took off 2 bases at V and 7 bases at J, with 18 bases between the two ends. The CDR3 has 15 residues. CDR1 is LGHNA, CDR2 YNFKEQ, per germline. DNA for the CDR3: TGTGCCAGCAGCCAACGGAGCGGAAACCGCGAGGAGCAGTACTTC. This translates into CASSQRSGNREEQYF.

V is TRBV29-1 and J is TRBJ2-7; TRBD1 agrees at 8 bases. In germline, CDR1 is SQVTM, CDR2 ANQGSEA. The CDR3 contains 12 residues. V shed 4 bases, J shed 3 bases, and the junction held 2 bases outside the gene matches. The CDR3 DNA is TGCAGCGTTGGGACAGGGCTCTACGAGCAGTACTTC. Protein sequence: CSVGTGLYEQYF.

The chain has TRBV19 and TRBJ2-1; D remains ambiguous. This CDR3 contains 20 residues. Trimming pared 3 bases from V and 6 bases from J, leaving 30 bases between. CDR1 and CDR2 from the germline V gene are LNHDA and SQIVND (reference sequence). The CDR3, as DNA: TGTGCCAGTAGTATGTTTGGGGAAGACGTAGATAAGATAATCCCCAATGAGCAGTTCTTC. It codes for CASSMFGEDVDKIIPNEQFF. Combining the CDR3 with reference TRBV19 and TRBJ2-1 gives the whole variable domain DGGITQSPKYLFRKEGQNVTLSCEQNLNHDAMYWYRQDPGQGLRLIYYSQIVNDFQKGDIAEGYSVSREKKESFPLTVTSAQKNPTAFYLCASSMFGEDVDKIIPNEQFFGPGTRLTVL.

This chain joins TRBV20-1 and TRBJ1-1; no reliable D call. This CDR3 comprises 12 residues. Trimming cost V 3 bases and J 3 bases, with 8 bases left between them. Germline V CDR1 and CDR2: DFQATT, SNEGSKA (reference sequence). The chain's CDR3 is CSASQSDTEAFF. The CDR3 DNA reads as TGCAGTGCTAGTCAATCAGACACTGAAGCTTTCTTT.

The CDR3 nucleotides are TGTGCCAGCAGCGAGACAGTGGGGACCGAGCAGTACTTC. As protein: CASSETVGTEQYF. The chain links TRBV9 to TRBJ2-7; the D gene could be TRBD1 or TRBD2 (5 bases each). With 3 bases removed from V and 6 bases from J, the gap between germline ends came to 13 bases. CDR3 size: 13 residues. The germline V gene encodes CDR1 SGDLS and CDR2 YYNGEE.

For this clone: A much larger clone is a single base away; this may be a read error. This chain connects TRBV6-1 to TRBJ2-7, with a weak D call TRBD1 (5 bases). V lost 1 base and J 3 bases, leaving 16 bases between the germline ends. Germline CDR1 reads MNHNS; CDR2 reads SASEGT. The length of the CDR3 is 16 residues. In nucleotides, the CDR3 is TGTGCCAGCAGTGAAGAAAGGACACAATGCGGCTACGAGCAGTACTTC. Translated: CASSEERTQCGYEQYF.

The chain recombines TRBV5-6 with TRBJ1-3; no reliable D call. Germline V lookup: CDR1 SGHDT, CDR2 YYEEEE. V lost 4 bases, J lost 0 bases, and 8 bases lay in between. The CDR3 consists of 14 residues. CDR3 sequence: CASSTPYSGNTIYF. The DNA for the CDR3 is TGTGCCAGCAGCACACCATACTCTGGAAACACCATATATTTT.

V usage is TRBV13 and J usage is TRBJ2-7; the match to TRBD2 covers 8 bases. The CDR3 sequence is 17 residues long. The ends lost 3 bases at V and 2 bases at J; junction bases unmatched: 12. From germline, CDR1 is PRHDT and CDR2 FYEKMQ (reference sequence). In DNA form, the CDR3 reads TGTGCCAGCAGCTTTTATCCTGCGGGAGGCCGTCCCTACGAGCAGTACTTC. Protein: CASSFYPAGGRPYEQYF.

The rearrangement joins TRBV3-1 (or the pseudogene TRBV3-2) to TRBJ2-1; D gene ambiguous. The V and J ends lost 3 bases and 4 bases respectively, with 10 bases between them. The CDR3 covers 14 residues. Per germline, CDR1 LGHDT and CDR2 YNNKEL (reference sequence). As DNA, the CDR3 is TGTGCCAGCAGCCAGCCTCCCGAATACAATGAGCAGTTCTTC. The encoded protein is CASSQPPEYNEQFF.

The V gene is TRBV5-4, the J gene TRBJ2-7; 11 bases align to TRBD2. Germline trimming cut 2 bases from V and 3 bases from J; bases unmatched to any gene: 7. This CDR3 has 16 amino acids. The germline gives CDR1 SGHNT, CDR2 YYREEE (reference sequence). CDR3 amino acids: CASSFTRTSGGYEQYF. The CDR3 coding sequence is TGTGCCAGCAGCTTTACTCGCACTAGCGGGGGCTACGAGCAGTACTTC.

V is TRBV5-1 and J is TRBJ1-1; 7 bases line up with TRBD1. The junction had 2 bases not matched to a gene; V was cut back by 2 bases and J by 4 bases. CDR1 is SGHRS and CDR2 is YFSETQ in the germline V gene. The CDR3 extends over 13 amino acids. CDR3 sequence (DNA): TGCGCCAGCAGCTTACAGGGGACCACTGAAGCTTTCTTT. Translating it yields CASSLQGTTEAFF.

The chain joins TRBV9 to TRBJ1-2; D is possibly TRBD1 (5 bases). Trimming left V 3 bases short and J 8 bases short, with 11 bases between. The CDR3 runs 12 residues. The germline V gene encodes CDR1 SGDLS and CDR2 YYNGEE. Written as DNA, the CDR3 is TGTGCCAGCAGCGCATGGGGGTTCGGCTACACCTTC. Its translation is CASSAWGFGYTF.

The chain uses TRBV7-8 and TRBJ2-2; D is uncertain. The CDR3 is made up of 12 amino acids. Germline V lookup: CDR1 SGHVS, CDR2 FQNEAQ. V lost 5 bases to trimming and J lost 5 bases, with 6 bases between them. CDR3 sequence reads: CASSPLTGELFF. Written as DNA, the CDR3 is TGTGCCAGCAGCCCGTTAACCGGGGAGCTGTTTTTT.

The CDR3 bases are TGTGCCAGCAGTTTGGACAGGGGAACTAATTCACCCCTCCACTTT. Translation: CASSLDRGTNSPLHF. This rearrangement joins TRBV6-5 to TRBJ1-6, with 9 bases lining up with TRBD1. J lost 6 bases, V lost 4 bases, and 4 bases had no gene match. CDR1 and CDR2 from the germline V gene are MNHEY and SVGAGI. The CDR3 extends over 15 amino acids.

The chain employs TRBV5-4 and TRBJ2-5; TRBD1 matches at 7 bases. Germline V gene data show CDR1 as SGHNT and CDR2 as YYREEE (reference sequence). V was pared by 0 bases and J by 1 base, with 0 bases of the junction left unmatched. This CDR3 contains 14 residues. CDR3 sequence reads: CASSLGDSQETQYF. The CDR3, as DNA: TGTGCCAGCAGCTTGGGGGACAGCCAAGAGACCCAGTACTTC.

The rearrangement links TRBV5-1 to TRBJ2-7; 10 nucleotides match TRBD1. CDR3 length equals 14 residues. The V segment lost 4 bases and the J segment 5 bases; nucleotides outside the gene matches: 6. Germline lookup yields CDR1 SGHRS and CDR2 YFSETQ. The CDR3 sequence: CASSPGQGYDEQYF. The CDR3 DNA follows: TGCGCCAGCAGCCCGGGACAGGGGTACGACGAGCAGTACTTC. The complete variable domain, with remaining parts taken from reference TRBV5-1 and TRBJ2-7, reads KAGVTQTPRYLIKTRGQQVTLSCSPISGHRSVSWYQQTPGQGLQFLFEYFSETQRNKGNFPGRFSGRQFSNSRSEMNVSTLELGDSALYLCASSPGQGYDEQYFGPGTRLTVT.

The chain couples TRBV7-2 to TRBJ1-4, with D perhaps matching TRBD1 (5 bases). Trimming left V 2 bases short and J 5 bases short, with 9 bases between. CDR1 and CDR2 from the germline V gene are SGHTA and FQGNSA. This CDR3 comprises 14 residues. The DNA for the CDR3 is TGTGCCAGCAGCTTAATTGGGGGGAATGAAAAACTGTTTTTT. This translates into CASSLIGGNEKLFF.

This clone is large (0.1 to 1%). The junction does not match germline at one end; this may be a read error. The chain carries TRBV5-1 and TRBJ2-1; D could derive from TRBD1 or TRBD2 (5 bases each). Germline V gives CDR1 SGHRS, CDR2 YFSETQ. The CDR3 length is 14 residues. CDR3 residues: CASSRDGPYIEQFF. The CDR3 nucleotides read TGCGCCAGCAGTAGGGACGGGCCTTACATTGAGCAGTTCTTC.

The chain links TRBV5-6 to TRBJ1-5; D not resolved. Germline CDR1 reads SGHDT; CDR2 reads YYEEEE. This CDR3 has 15 amino acids. V was cut by 0 bases and J by 7 bases, with 14 bases left in between. CDR3 residues: CASSLASRVGQPQHF. The CDR3 DNA follows: TGTGCCAGCAGCTTGGCCTCGAGGGTTGGGCAGCCCCAGCATTTT.

This clone was seen a few times. V gene TRBV7-9 combines with J gene TRBJ2-7; no clear D. V shed 1 base and J shed 6 bases, with 4 bases lying between them. CDR3 size: 11 residues. Germline CDR1 reads SEHNR; CDR2 reads FQNEAQ (reference sequence). The DNA for the CDR3 is TGTGCCAGCAGCTTAGGTCCCGAGCAGTACTTC. Protein product: CASSLGPEQYF.

This clone was detected once. This rearrangement joins TRBV18 to TRBJ2-5; D remains ambiguous. This CDR3 has 14 amino acids. V shed 5 bases and J shed 5 bases, with 15 bases lying between them. Germline loops: CDR1 KGHSH, CDR2 LQKENI. The CDR3 reads CASSSNDSPETQYF. The CDR3 nucleotides read TGTGCCAGCTCATCGAACGACTCGCCGGAGACCCAGTACTTC.

This clone was observed a single time. V gene TRBV7-3 combines with J gene TRBJ2-5; 9 bases map to TRBD2. V shed 1 base and J 1 base; nucleotides not matched to a gene: 4. Germline-derived CDR1 and CDR2 are SGHTA and FQGTGA. The CDR3 is made up of 16 amino acids. For the CDR3, the DNA is TGTGCCAGCAGCTTAAGGGCTAGCGGGATCCAAGAGACCCAGTACTTC. It specifies CASSLRASGIQETQYF.

This clone was observed once. V gene TRBV19 combines with J gene TRBJ1-1; D gene ambiguous. The CDR3 contains 13 residues. Germline lookup yields CDR1 LNHDA and CDR2 SQIVND (reference sequence). V was clipped by 3 bases and J by 5 bases, with 10 bases between them. The CDR3 loop is CASSIPAGTEAFF. The CDR3 region has the DNA TGTGCCAGTAGTATCCCGGCGGGGACTGAAGCTTTCTTT.

The chain carries TRBV10-3 and TRBJ2-2; the D gene could be TRBD1 or TRBD2 (5 bases each). The CDR3 has 14 amino acids. The V gene's germline CDR1 is ENHRY and CDR2 SYGVKD. V lost 11 bases to trimming and J lost 1 base, with 14 bases between them. In DNA, the CDR3 is TGTGCCTCCCGGGGCAGGGAGAACACCGGGGAGCTGTTTTTT. Translated: CASRGRENTGELFF.

V gene TRBV5-1 combines with J gene TRBJ2-7; tentative D call: TRBD2 (6 bases). This CDR3 is 13 amino acids long. CDR1 and CDR2 from the germline V gene are SGHRS and YFSETQ. Trimming removed 4 bases from V and 3 bases from J, with 11 bases in between. The CDR3 reads CASSGGDHYEQYF. As DNA, the CDR3 is TGCGCCAGCAGCGGCGGGGACCACTACGAGCAGTACTTC.

Notes on this clone: Other nucleotide sequences in the sample specify the same CDR3. The gene calls are TRBV15 and TRBJ2-7; 10 nucleotides line up with TRBD1. CDR1 and CDR2 from the germline V gene are LNHNV and YYDKDF (reference sequence). J lost 4 bases, V lost 3 bases, and 3 bases had no gene match. The CDR3 contains 14 residues. CDR3 sequence (DNA): TGTGCCACCAGCAGTGGACAGGGGGAGTACGAGCAGTACTTC. Protein product: CATSSGQGEYEQYF.

J is TRBJ1-1 and V is TRBV6-5; D is ambiguous. The V gene lost 4 bases and the J gene lost 8 bases, with 11 bases spanning the gap. CDR1 MNHEY and CDR2 SVGAGI come from the germline V gene. CDR3 length: 12 residues. The CDR3 sequence is CASSSRRLEAFF. The CDR3 bases are TGTGCCAGCAGTTCCCGCAGGTTAGAAGCTTTCTTT.

Sample share makes this clone large. The CDR3 is CAISESVQAQKPQHF. The CDR3 bases are TGTGCCATCAGTGAGTCGGTACAGGCCCAAAAGCCCCAGCATTTT. V and J are TRBV10-3 and TRBJ1-5; weak D call: TRBD1 (5 bases). CDR1 and CDR2 (germline): ENHRY, SYGVKD. V dropped 0 bases and J dropped 8 bases, with 14 bases sitting between them. The CDR3 has 15 residues.